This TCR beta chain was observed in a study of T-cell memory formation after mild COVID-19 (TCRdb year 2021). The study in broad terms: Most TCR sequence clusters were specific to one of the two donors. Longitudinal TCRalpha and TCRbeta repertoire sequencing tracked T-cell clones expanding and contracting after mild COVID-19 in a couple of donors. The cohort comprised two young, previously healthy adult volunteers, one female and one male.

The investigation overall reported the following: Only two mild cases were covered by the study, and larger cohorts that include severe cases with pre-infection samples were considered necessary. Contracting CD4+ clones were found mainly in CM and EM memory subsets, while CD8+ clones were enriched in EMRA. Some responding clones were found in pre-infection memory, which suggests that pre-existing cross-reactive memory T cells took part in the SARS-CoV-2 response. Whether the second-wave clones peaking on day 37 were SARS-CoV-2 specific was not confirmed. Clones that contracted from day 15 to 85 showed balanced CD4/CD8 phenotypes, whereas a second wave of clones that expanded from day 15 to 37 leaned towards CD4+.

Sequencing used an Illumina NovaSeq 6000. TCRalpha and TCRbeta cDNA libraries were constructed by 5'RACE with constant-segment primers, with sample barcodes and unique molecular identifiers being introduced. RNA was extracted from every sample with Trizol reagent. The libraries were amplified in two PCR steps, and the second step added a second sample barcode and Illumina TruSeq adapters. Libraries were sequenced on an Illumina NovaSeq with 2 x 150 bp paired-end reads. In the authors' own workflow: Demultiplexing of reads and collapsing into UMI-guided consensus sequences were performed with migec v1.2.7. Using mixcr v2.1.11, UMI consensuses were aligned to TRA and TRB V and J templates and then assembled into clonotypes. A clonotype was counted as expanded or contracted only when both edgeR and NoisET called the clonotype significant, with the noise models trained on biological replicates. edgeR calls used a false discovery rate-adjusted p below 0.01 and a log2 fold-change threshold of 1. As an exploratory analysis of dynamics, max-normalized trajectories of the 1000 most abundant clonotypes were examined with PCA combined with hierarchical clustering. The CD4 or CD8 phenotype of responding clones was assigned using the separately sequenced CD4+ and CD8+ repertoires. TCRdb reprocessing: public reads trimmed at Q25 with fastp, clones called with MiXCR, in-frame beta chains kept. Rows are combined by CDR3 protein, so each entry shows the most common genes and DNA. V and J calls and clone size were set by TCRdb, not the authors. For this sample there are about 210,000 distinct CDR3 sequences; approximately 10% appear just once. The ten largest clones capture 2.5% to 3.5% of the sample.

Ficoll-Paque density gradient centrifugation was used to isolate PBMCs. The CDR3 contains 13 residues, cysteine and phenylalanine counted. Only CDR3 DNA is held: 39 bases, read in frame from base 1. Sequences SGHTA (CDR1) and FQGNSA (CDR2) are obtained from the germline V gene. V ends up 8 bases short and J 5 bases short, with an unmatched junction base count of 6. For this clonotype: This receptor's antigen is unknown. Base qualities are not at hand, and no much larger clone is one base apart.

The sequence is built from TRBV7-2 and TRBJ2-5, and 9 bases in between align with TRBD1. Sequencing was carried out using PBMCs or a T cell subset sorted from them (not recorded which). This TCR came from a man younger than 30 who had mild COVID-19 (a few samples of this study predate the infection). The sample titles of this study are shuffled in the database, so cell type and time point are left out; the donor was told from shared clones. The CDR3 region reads CASGGGQGETQYF. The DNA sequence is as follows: TGTGCCAGCGGGGGTGGACAGGGGGAGACCCAGTACTTC.